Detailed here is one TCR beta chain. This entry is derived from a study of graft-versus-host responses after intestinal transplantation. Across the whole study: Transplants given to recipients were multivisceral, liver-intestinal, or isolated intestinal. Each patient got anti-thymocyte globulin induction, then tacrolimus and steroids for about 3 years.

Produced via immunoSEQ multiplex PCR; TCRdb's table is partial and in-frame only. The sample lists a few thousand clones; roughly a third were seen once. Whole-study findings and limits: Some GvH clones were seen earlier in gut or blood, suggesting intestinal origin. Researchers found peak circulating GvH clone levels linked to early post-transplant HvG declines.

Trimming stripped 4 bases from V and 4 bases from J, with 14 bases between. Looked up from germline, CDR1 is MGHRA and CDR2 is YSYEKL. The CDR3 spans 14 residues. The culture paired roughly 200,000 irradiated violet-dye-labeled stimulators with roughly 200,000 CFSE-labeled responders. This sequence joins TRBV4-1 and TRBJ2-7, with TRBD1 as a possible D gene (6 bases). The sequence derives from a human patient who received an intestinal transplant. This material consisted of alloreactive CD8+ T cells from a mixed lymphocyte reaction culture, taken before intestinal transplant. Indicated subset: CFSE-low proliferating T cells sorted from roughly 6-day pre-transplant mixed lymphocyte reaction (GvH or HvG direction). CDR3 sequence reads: CASSPGQRGYEQYF. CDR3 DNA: TGCGCCAGCAGCCCGGGACAACGGGGTTACGAGCAGTACTTC.